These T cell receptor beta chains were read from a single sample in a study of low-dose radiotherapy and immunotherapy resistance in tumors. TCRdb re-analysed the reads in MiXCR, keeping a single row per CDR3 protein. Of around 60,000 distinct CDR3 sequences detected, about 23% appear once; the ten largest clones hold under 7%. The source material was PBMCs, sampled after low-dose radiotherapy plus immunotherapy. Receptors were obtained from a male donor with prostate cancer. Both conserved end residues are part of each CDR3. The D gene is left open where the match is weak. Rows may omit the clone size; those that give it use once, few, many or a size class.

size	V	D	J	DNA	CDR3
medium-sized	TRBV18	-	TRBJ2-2	TGTGCCAGCTCACCCCCGAAAGGCCCAGTCACCGGGGAGCTGTTTTTT	CASSPPKGPVTGELFF
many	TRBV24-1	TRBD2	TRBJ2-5	TGTGCCACCAGTGACCTTACTAGCGAGGAGACCCAGTACTTC	CATSDLTSEETQYF
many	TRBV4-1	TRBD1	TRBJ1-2	TGCGCCAGCAGCCGCGGACAGGGTTTTGCCATGGGCGGCTACACCTTC	CASSRGQGFAMGGYTF
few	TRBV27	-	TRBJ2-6	TGTGCCAGCAGTTACATGGGGAACTCTGGGGCCAACGTCCTGACTTTC	CASSYMGNSGANVLTF
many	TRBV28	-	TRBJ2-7	TGTGCCAGCAGCCTCCGGGGGTCCTACGAGCAGTACTTC	CASSLRGSYEQYF
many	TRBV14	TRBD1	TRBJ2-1	TGTGCCAGCAGCCAAGGACAGGGTCTGCGCGGACAGCAGTTCTTC	CASSQGQGLRGQQFF
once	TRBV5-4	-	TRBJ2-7	TGTGCCAGCAGCTCTCATAACCGTCCCTACGAGCAGTACTTC	CASSSHNRPYEQYF
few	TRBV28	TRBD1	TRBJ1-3	TGTGCCAGCAGGACAGGGGTCCCCTCTGGAAACACCATATATTTT	CASRTGVPSGNTIYF
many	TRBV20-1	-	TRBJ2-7	TGCAGTGCTAGAAAAAGACAGTACGAGCAGTACTTC	CSARKRQYEQYF
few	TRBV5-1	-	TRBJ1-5	TGCGCCAGCAGCTTGATTCCCGGTGGCAATCAGCCCCAGCATTTT	CASSLIPGGNQPQHF
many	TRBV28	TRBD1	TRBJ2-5	TGTGCCAGCACCACCCAGACAGGGTTTGGCCAAGAGACCCAGTACTTC	CASTTQTGFGQETQYF
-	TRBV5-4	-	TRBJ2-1	TGTGCCAGCAGCTTAGGGGGGCTCTACAATGAGCAGTTCTTC	CASSLGGLYNEQFF
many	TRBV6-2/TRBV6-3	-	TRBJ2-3	TGTGCCAGCAGGACAGGCGGAGATACGCAGTATTTT	CASRTGGDTQYF
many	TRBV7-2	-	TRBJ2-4	TGTGCCAGCAGCTTAGGGTTGGGCATTCAGTACTTC	CASSLGLGIQYF
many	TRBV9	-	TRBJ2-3	TGTGCCAGCAGCGTAGCCCAGGGCACAGATACGCAGTATTTT	CASSVAQGTDTQYF
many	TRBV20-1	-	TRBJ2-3	TGCAGTGCCCTCACTATTGAGGGCTCTAGCACAGATACGCAGTATTTT	CSALTIEGSSTDTQYF
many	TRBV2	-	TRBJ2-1	TGTGCCAGCAGCTGGGCTAGCCGAGACAATGAGCAGTTCTTC	CASSWASRDNEQFF
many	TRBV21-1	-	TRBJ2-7	TGTGCCAGCAGCCGTGGTTGCGCGGACCGGGATAACTCCTACGAGCAGTACTTC	CASSRGCADRDNSYEQYF
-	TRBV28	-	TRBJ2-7	TGTGCCAGCAGTTCTCTAGTCGGGAGCTCCTACGAGCAGTACTTC	CASSSLVGSSYEQYF
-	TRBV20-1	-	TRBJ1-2	TGCAGTGCTAGAGTCGCCTCCTATGGCTACACCTTC	CSARVASYGYTF
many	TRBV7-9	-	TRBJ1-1	TGTGCCAGCAGTTCTAGATTTAATTCAAGGGAAATGAACACTGAAGCTTTCTTT	CASSSRFNSREMNTEAFF
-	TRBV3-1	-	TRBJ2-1	TGTGCCAGCAGCCAAGACAGGCTTACCTACAATGAGCAGTTCTTC	CASSQDRLTYNEQFF
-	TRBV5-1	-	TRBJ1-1	TGCGCCAGCAGCTTGTCTGCGGGGACTGAAGCTTTCTTT	CASSLSAGTEAFF
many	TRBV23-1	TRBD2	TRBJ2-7	TGCGCCAGCAGTCTCCTGCTAGCGGGGGGGAAATATCCTACGCAGCAGTACTTC	CASSLLLAGGKYPTQQYF
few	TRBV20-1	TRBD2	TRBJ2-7	TGCAGTGCCCATGGGACTAGCGGCTACGAGCAGTACTTC	CSAHGTSGYEQYF
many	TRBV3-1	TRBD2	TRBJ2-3	TGTGCCAGCAGCCGGAGCGGGGCAGATACGCAGTATTTT	CASSRSGADTQYF
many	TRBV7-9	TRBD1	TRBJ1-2	TGTGCCAGCAGCTTAGCGGTGGCAGGGGGCTATGGCTACACCTTC	CASSLAVAGGYGYTF
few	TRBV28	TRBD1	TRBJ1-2	TGTGCCAGCAGCCCTACGGGGGGACAGGGGAGCTATGGCTACACCTTC	CASSPTGGQGSYGYTF
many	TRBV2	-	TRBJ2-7	TGTGCCAGCAGTGACAGGGAATTCGCCTACGAGCAGTACTTC	CASSDREFAYEQYF
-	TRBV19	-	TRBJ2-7	TGTGCCAGTAGTACTGGGGGGACGCGATCCTACGAGCAGTACTTC	CASSTGGTRSYEQYF
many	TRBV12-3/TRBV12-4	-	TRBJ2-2	TGTGCCAGCAGTCAAACGGGGAATACTGGGGAGCTGTTTTTT	CASSQTGNTGELFF
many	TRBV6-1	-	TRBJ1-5	TGTGCCAGCGGCACGCTTATGGGGTCACAGCCCCAGCATTTT	CASGTLMGSQPQHF
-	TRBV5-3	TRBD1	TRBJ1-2	TGTGCCAGCAGCTTGGTGGGACGGGGACAGGGTTATGGCTACACCTTC	CASSLVGRGQGYGYTF
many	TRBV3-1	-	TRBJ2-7	TGTGCCAGCAGCCAAACAGGCCCCTACGAGCAGTACTTC	CASSQTGPYEQYF
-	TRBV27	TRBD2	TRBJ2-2	TGTGCCAGCAGTTTACTAGCGGGAGGGCCCTGGACCGGGGAGCTGTTTTTT	CASSLLAGGPWTGELFF
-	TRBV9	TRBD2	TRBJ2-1	TGTGCCAGCAGCGTAGGAGTTTTAGGGCTAGCGGAGCGGCAGTTCTTC	CASSVGVLGLAERQFF
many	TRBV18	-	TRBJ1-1	TGTGCCAGCTCAGAGGGACAGAACACTGAAGCTTTCTTT	CASSEGQNTEAFF
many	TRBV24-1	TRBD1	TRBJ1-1	TGTGCCACCGCAAGCCGGGACAGGGTATCTGAAGCTTTCTTT	CATASRDRVSEAFF
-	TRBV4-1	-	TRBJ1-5	TGCGCCAGCAGCCAAGATGCAGAGAACAATCAGCCCCAGCATTTT	CASSQDAENNQPQHF
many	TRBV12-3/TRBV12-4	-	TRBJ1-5	TGTGCCAGCAGTTTAAGGGAAAATCAGCCCCAGCATTTT	CASSLRENQPQHF
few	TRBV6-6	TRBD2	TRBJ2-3	TGTGCCAGCAGTTCGCTCGGACTAGAACCAGATACGCAGTATTTT	CASSSLGLEPDTQYF
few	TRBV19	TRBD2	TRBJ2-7	TGTGCCAGTAGTCTAGCGGGGGATCCCTACGAGCAGTACTTC	CASSLAGDPYEQYF
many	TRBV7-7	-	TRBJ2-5	TGTGCTAGCAGCTTAGGGGACACGGACGAAGAGACCCAGTACTTC	CASSLGDTDEETQYF
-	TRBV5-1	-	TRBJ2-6	TGCGCCAGCAGCTTGGTGGGTGAAGGGGCCAACGTCCTGACTTTC	CASSLVGEGANVLTF
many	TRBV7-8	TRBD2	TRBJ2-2	TGTGCCAGCAGCTCCCCTCTCGGGGGGGACACCGGGGAGCTGTTTTTT	CASSSPLGGDTGELFF
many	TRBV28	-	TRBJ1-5	TGTGCCAGCAAGAAACGCCGGACGGGAGCCGGGTCGCGGGGCAATCAGCCCCAGCATTTT	CASKKRRTGAGSRGNQPQHF
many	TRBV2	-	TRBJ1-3	TGTGCCAGCAGAGTAGAGTTCTCTGGAAACACCATATATTTT	CASRVEFSGNTIYF
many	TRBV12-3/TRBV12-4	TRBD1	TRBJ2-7	TGTGCCAGTGGGCAGGGGGTTTACGAGCAGTACTTC	CASGQGVYEQYF
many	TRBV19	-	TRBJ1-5	TGTGCCAGTAGTATGGGTCAGTTCAATCAGCCCCAGCATTTT	CASSMGQFNQPQHF
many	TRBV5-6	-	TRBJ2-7	TGTGCCAGCACCCCGGTCTCAGGGTTAGGAGGCTACGAGCAGTACTTC	CASTPVSGLGGYEQYF
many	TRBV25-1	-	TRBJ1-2	TGTGCCAGCAGTGACAGGGGAGTCTATGGCTACACCTTC	CASSDRGVYGYTF
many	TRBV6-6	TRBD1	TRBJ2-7	TGTGCCAGCCGGACAGGGTTTAACGAGCAGTACTTC	CASRTGFNEQYF
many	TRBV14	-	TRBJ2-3	TGTGCCAGCAGCCCGGCAGGGGTAGATACGCAGTATTTT	CASSPAGVDTQYF